These 10 T cell receptor beta chains were sequenced from one sample in a study of blood T cell repertoires in COVID-19. Some clones are missing from TCRdb's copy, which holds only in-frame ones; the method was immunoSEQ multiplex PCR. The sample includes approximately 350,000 clones, around nine tenths seen only once; the top ten take roughly 7.1%. Sample: peripheral blood. These receptors came from a woman aged 55 to 70 with COVID-19, enrolled during active disease.

The genes are TRBV6-5 and TRBJ2-3; possibly TRBD2 for D (7 bases). Trimming shortened V by 2 bases and J by 0 bases, and 12 bases separated the two germline ends. The CDR3 is made up of 16 amino acids. The V gene's germline CDR1 is MNHEY and CDR2 SVGAGI. CDR3 coding DNA: TGTGCCAGCAGTTACGGGGGGGCCTCTAGCACAGATACGCAGTATTTT. Translation gives CASSYGGASSTDTQYF.

The sample holds one count of this clone. The J gene is TRBJ1-1, the V gene TRBV11-3; D remains ambiguous. Germline CDR1 SGHNT, CDR2 YENEEA. The CDR3 loop spans 13 amino acids. The V end lost 0 bases, the J end lost 1 base, and 3 bases lay between the germline ends. DNA of the CDR3: TGTGCCAGCAGCTTAGAACAGAACACTGAAGCTTTCTTT. Translated, it gives CASSLEQNTEAFF.

The V and J genes are TRBV18 and TRBJ1-1; perhaps TRBD1 as D (6 bases). CDR1 KGHSH and CDR2 LQKENI come from the germline V gene. This CDR3 spans 14 amino acids. V was clipped by 3 bases and J by 5 bases, with 13 bases between them. For the CDR3, the DNA is TGTGCCAGCTCACCGGAAGAGGGGGGGACTGAAGCTTTCTTT. Its protein product is CASSPEEGGTEAFF.

The V call is TRBV4-3, the J call TRBJ2-1, with TRBD2 matching over 10 bases. Germline V gene lookup returns CDR1 LGHNA and CDR2 YSLEER. The trim removed 0 bases at V and 6 bases at J, leaving 2 bases unmatched. The CDR3 length is 15 residues. The CDR3 DNA is TGCGCCAGCAGCCAAGAGGCTAGCGGGGGCAATGAGCAGTTCTTC. Translation: CASSQEASGGNEQFF.

The CDR3 region has the DNA TGTGCCAGCAGCAATGGGGGGTCCCTCTCGAGCGAGCAGTACTTC. It specifies CASSNGGSLSSEQYF. The chain has TRBV5-4 and TRBJ2-7; D might be TRBD2 (6 bases). Per the germline V gene, CDR1 is SGHNT and CDR2 is YYREEE (reference sequence). V dropped 4 bases and J dropped 6 bases, with 20 bases sitting between them. CDR3 length: 15 amino acids.

There are a few counts of this clone. This chain connects TRBV6-4 to TRBJ1-3, with D hard to call. V lost 0 bases, J lost 0 bases, and 18 bases lay in between. The CDR3 contains 19 residues. Germline CDR1 is MRHNA and CDR2 is SNTAGT. The CDR3 nucleotides read TGTGCCAGCAGTGACTCGTTGAGGATCCGGTATTCCTCTGGAAACACCATATATTTT. As protein: CASSDSLRIRYSSGNTIYF.

The chain recombines TRBV6-2 or TRBV6-3 with TRBJ1-3, with D perhaps matching TRBD1 (5 bases). Germline CDR1 and CDR2: MNHEY and SVGEGT. The CDR3 contains 18 residues. With 4 bases removed from V and 2 bases from J, the gap between germline ends came to 21 bases. Written as DNA, the CDR3 is TGTGCCAGCAGTTCGGCAGTGGGCAGGGCGGAACCTGGAAACACCATATATTTT. This sequence encodes CASSSAVGRAEPGNTIYF.

The chain combines TRBV12-5 with TRBJ1-2; 9 nucleotides line up with TRBD1. V gave up 6 bases and J gave up 7 bases; unmatched junction bases: 12. CDR3 length equals 15 residues. Germline CDR1 is LGHNT and CDR2 is FRNRAP. This CDR3 reads CASGSTGTGPSGYTF. CDR3 coding DNA: TGTGCTAGTGGCTCCACCGGGACAGGGCCTTCTGGCTACACCTTC.

The chain recombines TRBV5-1 with TRBJ2-5; TRBD2 matches at 14 bases. Germline assignment: CDR1 SGHRS and CDR2 YFSETQ. V was pared by 0 bases and J by 5 bases, with 6 bases of the junction left unmatched. This CDR3 contains 17 residues. This CDR3 is CASSLGLAGGPRETQYF. The CDR3 coding sequence is TGCGCCAGCAGCTTGGGACTAGCGGGGGGGCCCCGGGAGACCCAGTACTTC.

The V call is TRBV11-2, the J call TRBJ1-3; D is unclear. The CDR3 consists of 15 residues. Trimming removed 5 bases from V and 2 bases from J, with 13 bases in between. CDR1 is SGHAT and CDR2 is FQNNGV in the germline V gene. CDR3 loop: CASSLPPGAGNTIYF. The CDR3 bases are TGTGCCAGCAGCCTACCCCCGGGAGCTGGAAACACCATATATTTT.